This T cell receptor (beta chain) was retrieved from a study of CD8 T cells in ankylosing spondylitis. Notes on the study in general: Existing reports had already noted some motif variants in reactive arthritis synovial fluid and blood. Among TCR beta sequences, a motif of several highly homologous variants appeared characteristic of ankylosing spondylitis blood. Disease-linked clones had a CD8+ phenotype and relatively low frequency in peripheral blood.

TCRdb reprocessed the 5' RACE reads with MiXCR, giving one entry per CDR3 protein. Here the sample spans around 770,000 distinct CDR3 sequences, roughly 19% being singletons. This clonotype showed up just a few times. Antigen: not known. Sample: blood, either unsorted or a sorted T cell fraction (not recorded which). This TCR was sampled from a male donor with ankylosing spondylitis.

The CDR3 DNA follows: TGCAGTGCGCTTAGTGACAGGGGGCGCAGAGAGCAGTACTTC. Protein sequence: CSALSDRGRREQYF. The chain couples TRBV20-1 to TRBJ2-7, with TRBD1 matching 10 bases. V was clipped by 6 bases and J by 7 bases; unmatched bases: 12. The CDR3 loop spans 14 amino acids. Germline lookup yields CDR1 DFQATT and CDR2 SNEGSKA (reference sequence).